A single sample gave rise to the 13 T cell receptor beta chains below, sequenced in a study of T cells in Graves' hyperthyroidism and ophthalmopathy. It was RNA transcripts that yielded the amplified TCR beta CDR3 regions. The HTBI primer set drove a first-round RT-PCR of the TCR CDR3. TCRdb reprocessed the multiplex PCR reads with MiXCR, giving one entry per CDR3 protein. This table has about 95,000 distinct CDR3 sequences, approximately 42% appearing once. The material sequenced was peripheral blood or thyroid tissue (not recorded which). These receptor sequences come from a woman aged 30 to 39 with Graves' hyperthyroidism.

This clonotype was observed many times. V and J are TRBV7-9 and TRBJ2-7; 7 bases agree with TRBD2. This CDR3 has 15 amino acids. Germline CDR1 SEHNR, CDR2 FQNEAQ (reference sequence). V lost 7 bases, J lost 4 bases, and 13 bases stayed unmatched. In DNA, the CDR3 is TGTGCCAGCACAGGGCCTTCTAGCGGACCGTACGAGCAGTACTTC. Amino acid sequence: CASTGPSSGPYEQYF.

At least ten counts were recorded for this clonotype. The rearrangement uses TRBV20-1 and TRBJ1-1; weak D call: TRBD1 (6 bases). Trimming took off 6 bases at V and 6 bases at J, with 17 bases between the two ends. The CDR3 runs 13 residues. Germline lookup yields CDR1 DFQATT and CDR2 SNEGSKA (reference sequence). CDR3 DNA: TGCAGTGCAAATGACAGGATAGGGGCTGAAGCTTTCTTT. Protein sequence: CSANDRIGAEAFF.

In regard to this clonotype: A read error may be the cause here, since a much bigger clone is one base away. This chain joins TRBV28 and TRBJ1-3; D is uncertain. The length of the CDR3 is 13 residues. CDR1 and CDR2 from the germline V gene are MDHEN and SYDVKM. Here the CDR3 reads CASSFVSGNTICF. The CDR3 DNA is TGTGCCAGCAGTTTTGTCTCTGGAAACACCATATGTTTT. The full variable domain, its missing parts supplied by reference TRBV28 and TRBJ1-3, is DVKVTQSSRYLVKRTGEKVFLECVQDMDHENMFWYRQDPGLGLRLIYFSYDVKMKEKGDIPEGYSVSREKKERFSLILESASTNQTSMYLCASSFVSGNTICFGEGSWLTVV.

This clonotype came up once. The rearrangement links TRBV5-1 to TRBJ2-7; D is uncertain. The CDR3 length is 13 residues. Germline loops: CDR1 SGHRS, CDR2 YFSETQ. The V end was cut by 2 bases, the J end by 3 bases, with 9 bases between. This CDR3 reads CASSFRADYEQYF. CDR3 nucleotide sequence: TGCGCCAGCAGCTTCCGGGCCGACTACGAGCAGTACTTC.

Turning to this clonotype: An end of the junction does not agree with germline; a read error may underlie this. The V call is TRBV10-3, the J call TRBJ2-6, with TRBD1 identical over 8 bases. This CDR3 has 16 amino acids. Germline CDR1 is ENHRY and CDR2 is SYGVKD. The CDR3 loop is CAISGEFGRGRGTEAF. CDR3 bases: TGTGCCATCAGTGGGGAGTTCGGCAGGGGGCGTGGCACTGAAGCTTTC.

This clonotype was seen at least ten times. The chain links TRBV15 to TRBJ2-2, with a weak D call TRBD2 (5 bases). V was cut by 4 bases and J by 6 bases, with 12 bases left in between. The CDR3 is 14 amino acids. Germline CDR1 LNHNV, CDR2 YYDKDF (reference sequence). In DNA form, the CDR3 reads TGTGCCACCAGCATCGTTAGGCGGGCCGGGGAGCTGTTTTTT. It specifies CATSIVRRAGELFF.

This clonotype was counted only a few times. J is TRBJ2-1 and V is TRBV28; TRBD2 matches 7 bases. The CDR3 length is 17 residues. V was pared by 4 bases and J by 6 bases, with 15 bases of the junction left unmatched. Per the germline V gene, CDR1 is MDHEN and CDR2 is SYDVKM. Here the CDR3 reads CASSWSGLAGAGNEQFF. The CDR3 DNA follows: TGTGCCAGCAGTTGGTCGGGCCTCGCGGGAGCAGGCAATGAGCAGTTCTTC. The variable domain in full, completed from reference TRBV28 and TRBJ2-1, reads DVKVTQSSRYLVKRTGEKVFLECVQDMDHENMFWYRQDPGLGLRLIYFSYDVKMKEKGDIPEGYSVSREKKERFSLILESASTNQTSMYLCASSWSGLAGAGNEQFFGPGTRLTVL.

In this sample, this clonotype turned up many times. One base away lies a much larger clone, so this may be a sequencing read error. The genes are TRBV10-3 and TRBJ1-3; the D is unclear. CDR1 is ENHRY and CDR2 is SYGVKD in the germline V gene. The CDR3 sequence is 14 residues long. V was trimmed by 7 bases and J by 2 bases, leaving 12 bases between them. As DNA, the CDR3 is TGTGCCATCACGCAGGATCCTCCTGGAAACACCATATATTTT. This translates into CAITQDPPGNTIYF.

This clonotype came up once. The CDR3 spells CAISEEGGGGETQYF. As DNA, the CDR3 is TGTGCCATCAGTGAAGAAGGGGGAGGGGGGGAGACCCAGTACTTC. This chain connects TRBV10-3 to TRBJ2-5, with D perhaps TRBD2 (7 bases). From germline, CDR1 is ENHRY and CDR2 SYGVKD. Trimming cost V 3 bases and J 5 bases, with 16 bases left between them. The CDR3 covers 15 residues.

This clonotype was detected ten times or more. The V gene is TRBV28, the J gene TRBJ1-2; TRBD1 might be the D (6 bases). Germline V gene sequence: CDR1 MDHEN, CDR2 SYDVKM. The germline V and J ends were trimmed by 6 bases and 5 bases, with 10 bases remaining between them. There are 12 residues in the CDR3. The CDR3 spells CASRGGAYGYTF. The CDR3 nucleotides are TGTGCCAGCAGGGGGGGCGCATATGGCTACACCTTC.

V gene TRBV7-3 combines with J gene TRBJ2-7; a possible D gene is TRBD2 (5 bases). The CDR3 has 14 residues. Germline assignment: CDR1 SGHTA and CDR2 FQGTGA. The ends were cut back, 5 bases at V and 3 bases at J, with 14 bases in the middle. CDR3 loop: CASSATSGLYEQYF. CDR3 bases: TGTGCCAGCAGCGCTACCTCAGGACTCTACGAGCAGTACTTC. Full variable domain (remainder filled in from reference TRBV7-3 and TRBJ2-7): GAGVSQTPSNKVTEKGKYVELRCDPISGHTALYWYRQSLGQGPEFLIYFQGTGAADDSGLPNDRFFAVRPEGSVSTLKIQRTERGDSAVYLCASSATSGLYEQYFGPGTRLTVT.

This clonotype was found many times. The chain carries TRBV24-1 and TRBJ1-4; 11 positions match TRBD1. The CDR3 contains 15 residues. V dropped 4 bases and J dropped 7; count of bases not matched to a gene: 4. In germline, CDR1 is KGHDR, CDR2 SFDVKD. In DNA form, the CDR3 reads TGTGCCACCAGTGACGGGACAGGGGGGATTGAAAAACTGTTTTTT. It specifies CATSDGTGGIEKLFF.

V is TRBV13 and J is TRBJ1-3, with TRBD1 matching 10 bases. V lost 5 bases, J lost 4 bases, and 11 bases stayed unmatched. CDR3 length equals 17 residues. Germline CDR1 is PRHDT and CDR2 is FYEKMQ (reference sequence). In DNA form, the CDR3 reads TGTGCCAGCAGCCCCCCCAGACAGGGGGCTCCCGGAAACACCATATATTTT. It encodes CASSPPRQGAPGNTIYF.